The clone carrying this T cell receptor beta chain was counted once. The data belong to a study of cytomegalovirus exposure and HLA in healthy donors. The germline V and J ends were trimmed by 0 bases and 7 bases, with 16 bases remaining between them. This CDR3 is 14 amino acids long. Germline CDR1 reads GTSNPN; CDR2 reads SVGIG (reference sequence). In the PCR, 60 Vbeta and 13 Jbeta primers were used. Only in-frame clones appear in the TCRdb table, and some are missing; sequencing was by immunoSEQ multiplex PCR. The sample has approximately 120,000 clones, around 80% seen once. This receptor was identified in a man aged 50-60 years in good health and CMV-seronegative. The chain has TRBV30 and TRBJ2-7; TRBD1 is a possible D gene (6 bases). The specimen was PBMCs. The CDR3 region is CAWSVHRGSGEQYF. The CDR3 DNA is TGTGCCTGGAGTGTACATAGGGGGTCGGGGGAGCAGTACTTC.